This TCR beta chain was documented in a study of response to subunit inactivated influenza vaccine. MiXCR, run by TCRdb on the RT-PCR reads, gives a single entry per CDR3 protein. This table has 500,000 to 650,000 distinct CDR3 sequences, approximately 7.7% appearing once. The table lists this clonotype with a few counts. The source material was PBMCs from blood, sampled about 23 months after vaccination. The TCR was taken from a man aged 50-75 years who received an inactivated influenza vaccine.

As DNA, the CDR3 is TGCGCCAGCAGCTCGGGACAGACAGACTACACCTTC. Translation: CASSSGQTDYTF. The chain is built from TRBV5-1 and TRBJ1-2; 7 nucleotides align to TRBD1. Germline trimming cut 3 bases from V and 10 bases from J; bases unmatched to any gene: 6. This CDR3 has 12 residues. Germline CDR1 SGHRS, CDR2 YFSETQ.